Below are 30 T cell receptor beta chains sequenced from a single sample in a study of T cell responses to AZD1222 COVID-19 vaccine (dated by TCRdb to about 2021). The time point label, as the study defines it: baseline before first vaccination. The library was generated by the immunoSEQ multiplex PCR assay. TCRdb limited this immuneACCESS table to in-frame rearrangements with V and J called. A share of clones is missing; checked studies link under half to unresolved V genes, and the rest is unexplained. The sample yields about 130,000 clones; 86% were counted once. The biggest ten clones account for under 25% of the sample. The material was peripheral blood, obtained on day 0 of AZD1222 vaccination. The receptors derive from an adult in good health.

The genes are TRBV7-2 and TRBJ2-7, with 9 bases matching TRBD1. The CDR3 has 16 amino acids. V lost 5 bases, J lost 3 bases, and 11 bases stayed unmatched. CDR1 SGHTA and CDR2 FQGNSA come from the germline V gene. The CDR3 sequence: CASSPTLGTGRYEQYF. The DNA of the CDR3 is TGTGCCAGCAGCCCGACTCTAGGGACAGGGCGCTACGAGCAGTACTTC.

The chain couples TRBV14 to TRBJ1-2, with 9 bases matching TRBD1. V lost 6 bases and J lost 5; bases outside the gene matches: 4. The CDR3 runs to 13 residues. Germline CDR1 reads SGHDN; CDR2 reads FVKESK. CDR3 sequence (DNA): TGTGCCAGCAGGCGGACAGGGGAGTATGGCTACACCTTC. Its translation is CASRRTGEYGYTF.

The CDR3 DNA is TGTGCCAGCAGCTTAAGCTTTCTGGATCAGCCCCAGCATTTT. It is translated as CASSLSFLDQPQHF. J is TRBJ1-5 and V is TRBV7-2; no clear D. Trimming stripped 2 bases from V and 5 bases from J, with 10 bases between. Germline V gene lookup returns CDR1 SGHTA and CDR2 FQGNSA. The CDR3 spans 14 residues.

This chain links TRBV19 with TRBJ2-1, with 15 bases matching TRBD2. J gave up 9 bases and V 5 bases, and 8 bases lay outside the gene matches. Germline CDR1 reads LNHDA; CDR2 reads SQIVND (reference sequence). The CDR3 length is 16 residues. In DNA form, the CDR3 reads TGTGCCAGTAGTCGCGGACTAGCGGGGGGGCTGGGTGAGCAGTTCTTC. Amino acid sequence: CASSRGLAGGLGEQFF. The full variable domain, rest sourced from reference TRBV19 and TRBJ2-1, is DGGITQSPKYLFRKEGQNVTLSCEQNLNHDAMYWYRQDPGQGLRLIYYSQIVNDFQKGDIAEGYSVSREKKESFPLTVTSAQKNPTAFYLCASSRGLAGGLGEQFFGPGTRLTVL.

The chain employs TRBV18 and TRBJ2-7; D unresolved. The V and J ends lost 2 bases and 1 base respectively, with 6 bases between them. Germline V lookup: CDR1 KGHSH, CDR2 LQKENI. The CDR3 contains 13 residues. The CDR3 sequence: CASSPTVSYEQYF. The DNA for the CDR3 is TGTGCCAGCTCACCAACAGTATCCTACGAGCAGTACTTC.

In DNA, the CDR3 is TGTGCCAGCAGCTTCTTGGGAGGGTCCTCTGGAAACACCATATATTTT. Translating gives CASSFLGGSSGNTIYF. The genes are TRBV5-6 and TRBJ1-3, with D uncertain. V was clipped by 2 bases and J by 0 bases, with 12 bases between them. The CDR3 length is 16 residues. Germline V gives CDR1 SGHDT, CDR2 YYEEEE.

The V call is TRBV5-1, the J call TRBJ1-2; TRBD1 matches 8 bases. This CDR3 is 15 amino acids long. V shed 4 bases and J 0 bases; nucleotides not matched to a gene: 5. CDR1 is SGHRS, CDR2 YFSETQ, per germline. The CDR3 region is CASSPGQGPNYGYTF. In DNA, the CDR3 is TGCGCCAGCAGCCCCGGACAGGGCCCTAACTATGGCTACACCTTC.

The CDR3 DNA sequence: TGTGCCAGCAGTTTAAACAGTGGTACGCAGTATTTT. Translating gives CASSLNSGTQYF. V gene TRBV27 combines with J gene TRBJ2-3; D gene uncertain. The CDR3 sequence is 12 residues long. Germline CDR1 reads MNHEY; CDR2 reads SMNVEV (reference sequence). Trimming shortened V by 2 bases and J by 8 bases, and 8 bases separated the two germline ends.

This clone appeared once. This chain links TRBV6-1 with TRBJ2-1; 9 positions agree with TRBD2. CDR1 and CDR2 from the germline V gene are MNHNS and SASEGT. The CDR3 covers 14 residues. Trimming took 2 bases from V and 14 from J; bases not matched to a gene: 10. The CDR3 DNA follows: TGTGCCAGCAGTGAAAGTTTGGCTAGCGGGGTGGAGTTCTTC. Encoded protein: CASSESLASGVEFF.

This clone was recorded only once. V gene TRBV3-1 (or the pseudogene TRBV3-2) combines with J gene TRBJ1-3; D gene ambiguous. Trimming cost V 4 bases and J 4 bases, with 8 bases left between them. Germline-derived CDR1 and CDR2 are LGHDT and YNNKEL (reference sequence). The length of the CDR3 is 13 residues. The chain's CDR3 is CASSPSQGNTIYF. The CDR3 region has the DNA TGTGCCAGCAGCCCAAGTCAGGGAAACACCATATATTTT.

V is TRBV7-9 and J is TRBJ2-3; 8 bases line up with TRBD1. J gave up 11 bases and V 1 base, and 5 bases lay outside the gene matches. Germline-derived CDR1 and CDR2 are SEHNR and FQNEAQ (reference sequence). CDR3 length: 13 amino acids. The CDR3 spells CASSLGPTGEQYF. The CDR3 DNA reads as TGTGCCAGCAGCTTAGGACCGACAGGGGAGCAGTATTTT.

This chain connects TRBV28 to TRBJ1-6; possible D gene TRBD1, 5 bases. Trimming pared 6 bases from V and 6 bases from J, leaving 21 bases between. This CDR3 is built from 17 residues. CDR1 MDHEN and CDR2 SYDVKM come from the germline V gene. The CDR3 region is CASSATQPGPGNSPLHF. Written as DNA, the CDR3 is TGTGCCAGCAGCGCCACACAACCGGGACCGGGTAATTCACCCCTCCACTTT.

This chain uses TRBV28 with TRBJ1-2; D might be TRBD1 (6 bases). This CDR3 region has 14 residues. CDR1 and CDR2 (germline): MDHEN, SYDVKM. Trimming took off 6 bases at V and 5 bases at J, with 16 bases between the two ends. In DNA, the CDR3 is TGTGCCAGCAGCCCCGCGGACAGCGTATATGGCTACACCTTC. Translating it yields CASSPADSVYGYTF.

With respect to this clone: Other DNA sequences in this sample translate to the same CDR3. V is TRBV7-2 and J is TRBJ2-5, with D possibly being TRBD2 (5 bases). The CDR3 consists of 14 residues. Germline V gene lookup returns CDR1 SGHTA and CDR2 FQGNSA. V dropped 2 bases and J dropped 1 base, with 8 bases sitting between them. The CDR3 nucleotides are TGTGCCAGCAGCTTAAACCGGGGCCAAGAGACCCAGTACTTC. Translation: CASSLNRGQETQYF. The variable domain in full, completed from reference TRBV7-2 and TRBJ2-5, reads GAGVSQSPSNKVTEKGKDVELRCDPISGHTALYWYRQSLGQGLEFLIYFQGNSAPDKSGLPSDRFSAERTGGSVSTLTIQRTQQEDSAVYLCASSLNRGQETQYFGPGTRLLVL.

This chain links TRBV7-2 with TRBJ1-2; possibly TRBD1 for D (5 bases). CDR1 is SGHTA and CDR2 is FQGNSA in the germline V gene. Trimming stripped 4 bases from V and 2 bases from J, with 8 bases between. The CDR3 is 13 residues long. As DNA, the CDR3 is TGTGCCAGCAGCTCGGGACCCAACTATGGCTACACCTTC. It translates to CASSSGPNYGYTF.

The chain links TRBV5-4 to TRBJ2-3; no clear D. The CDR3 runs to 13 residues. Germline values: CDR1 SGHNT, CDR2 YYREEE (reference sequence). Trimming removed 0 bases at V and 2 bases at J, with 4 bases between. DNA of the CDR3: TGTGCCAGCAGCTTGGATGTCACAGATACGCAGTATTTT. It codes for CASSLDVTDTQYF.

The chain uses TRBV15 and TRBJ1-2; TRBD1 matches 11 bases. The CDR3 totals 15 residues. J gave up 7 bases and V 1 base, and 5 bases lay outside the gene matches. Germline assignment: CDR1 LNHNV and CDR2 YYDKDF (reference sequence). For the CDR3, the DNA is TGTGCCACCAGCAGAGGTGGACAGGGGGCATTTGGCTACACCTTC. This translates into CATSRGGQGAFGYTF.

V and J are TRBV12-3 or TRBV12-4 and TRBJ1-6, with D unclear. The V end lost 10 bases, the J end lost 7 bases, and 14 bases lay between the germline ends. There are 13 residues in the CDR3. The CDR3 loop reads CATTPTGNSPLHF. The CDR3 nucleotides read TGTGCCACAACTCCGACTGGGAATTCACCCCTCCACTTT.

The chain is built from TRBV4-3 and TRBJ2-3, with TRBD2 matching 9 bases. With 1 base clipped from V and 3 bases from J, the junction kept 8 bases outside the gene matches. There are 17 residues in the CDR3. CDR1 and CDR2 from the germline V gene are LGHNA and YSLEER. CDR3 in amino acids: CASSQGGAGGGTDTQYF. The CDR3 nucleotides are TGCGCCAGCAGCCAAGGGGGAGCGGGGGGAGGTACAGATACGCAGTATTTT.

The J gene is TRBJ1-5, the V gene TRBV19; tentative D call: TRBD1 (5 bases). V lost 0 bases to trimming and J lost 3 bases, with 12 bases between them. The CDR3 runs to 16 residues. Germline CDR1 is LNHDA and CDR2 is SQIVND (reference sequence). CDR3 loop: CASSIDRAGYNQPQHF. The DNA for the CDR3 is TGTGCCAGTAGTATAGATAGGGCAGGGTACAATCAGCCCCAGCATTTT. The whole variable domain, filled in from reference TRBV19 and TRBJ1-5, reads DGGITQSPKYLFRKEGQNVTLSCEQNLNHDAMYWYRQDPGQGLRLIYYSQIVNDFQKGDIAEGYSVSREKKESFPLTVTSAQKNPTAFYLCASSIDRAGYNQPQHFGDGTRLSIL.

This rearrangement joins TRBV29-1 to TRBJ1-2; 9 bases fit TRBD1. Germline V gene data show CDR1 as SQVTM and CDR2 as ANQGSEA. With V trimmed by 4 bases and J by 5 bases, 17 bases remained unmatched. This CDR3 has 17 residues. In DNA form, the CDR3 reads TGCAGCGTTGTCAGTTACCCGGGACAGGGTGCGGAATATGGCTACACCTTC. The encoded protein is CSVVSYPGQGAEYGYTF.

The chain is built from TRBV7-2 and TRBJ2-7, with 8 bases aligning to TRBD1. This CDR3 comprises 15 residues. Germline loops: CDR1 SGHTA, CDR2 FQGNSA. With V trimmed by 5 bases and J by 1 base, 7 bases remained unmatched. This chain's CDR3 is CASSLTGQGSYEQYF. CDR3 in DNA: TGTGCCAGCAGCCTAACCGGACAGGGATCCTACGAGCAGTACTTC.

The V gene is TRBV10-2, the J gene TRBJ1-2; 10 nucleotides agree with TRBD1. Trimming at V came to 4 bases and at J to 4 bases, leaving 15 bases not matched to a gene. The CDR3 totals 18 residues. Germline V lookup: CDR1 WSHSY, CDR2 SAAADI. The CDR3 nucleotides read TGCGCCAGCAGTGGACATGGGACAGGGGTTTCGAGAATCTATGGCTACACCTTC. Translating gives CASSGHGTGVSRIYGYTF.

In the case of this clone: This sample includes further DNA sequences coding for the same CDR3. The chain has TRBV11-3 and TRBJ2-2; unclear D gene. Looked up from germline, CDR1 is SGHNT and CDR2 is YENEEA. The CDR3 contains 12 residues. Between the trimmed V and J ends, which lost 5 bases and 5 bases, there was a span of 6 bases. The CDR3 sequence is CASSLLTGELFF. In nucleotides, the CDR3 is TGTGCCAGCAGCCTATTAACCGGGGAGCTGTTTTTT.

V and J are TRBV18 and TRBJ2-1; D gene unclear. Trimming stripped 1 base from V and 6 bases from J, with 10 bases between. The germline gives CDR1 KGHSH, CDR2 LQKENI. The CDR3 is 14 residues long. The CDR3 protein is CASSPRRLFNEQFF. The CDR3 region has the DNA TGTGCCAGCTCACCACGTCGGCTATTCAATGAGCAGTTCTTC. Based on the CDR3 plus reference TRBV18 and TRBJ2-1, the full variable domain is NAGVMQNPRHLVRRRGQEARLRCSPMKGHSHVYWYRQLPEEGLKFMVYLQKENIIDESGMPKERFSAEFPKEGPSILRIQQVVRGDSAAYFCASSPRRLFNEQFFGPGTRLTVL.

This chain connects TRBV6-2 or TRBV6-3 to TRBJ2-7; the D gene is possibly TRBD1 (6 bases). Germline-derived CDR1 and CDR2 are MNHEY and SVGEGT. The CDR3 runs to 15 residues. V gave up 2 bases and J gave up 0 bases, with 11 bases separating them. The CDR3, as DNA: TGTGCCAGCAGTTACACCCGGGGACACTCCTACGAGCAGTACTTC. This gives the protein CASSYTRGHSYEQYF.

This rearrangement joins TRBV27 to TRBJ1-5, with TRBD1 as a possible D gene (5 bases). The CDR3 runs 14 residues. V was clipped by 5 bases and J by 2 bases, with 10 bases between them. Germline V gives CDR1 MNHEY, CDR2 SMNVEV (reference sequence). The CDR3 is CASSVDSGNQPQHF. CDR3 bases: TGTGCCAGCAGTGTCGACAGTGGCAATCAGCCCCAGCATTTT.

The chain couples TRBV20-1 to TRBJ2-5; D not resolved. The CDR3 is made up of 11 amino acids. Germline V gene sequence: CDR1 DFQATT, CDR2 SNEGSKA (reference sequence). The ends were cut back, 2 bases at V and 2 bases at J, with 3 bases in the middle. CDR3 in amino acids: CSARQQETQYF. DNA for the CDR3: TGCAGTGCTAGACAGCAAGAGACCCAGTACTTC.

The genes are TRBV6-4 and TRBJ2-1; no clear D gene. Germline CDR1 is MRHNA and CDR2 is SNTAGT. The germline V and J ends were trimmed by 6 bases and 9 bases, with 24 bases remaining between them. CDR3 length equals 16 residues. CDR3 amino acids: CASSDALVVLSCEQFF. As DNA, the CDR3 is TGTGCCAGCAGCGACGCGTTGGTAGTGCTCAGCTGTGAGCAGTTCTTC.

The chain has TRBV23-1 and TRBJ1-5, with a tentative D call TRBD1 (5 bases). TRBV23-1 carries the ORF label, with uncertain function. This CDR3 spans 20 amino acids. The V gene lost 4 bases and the J gene lost 4 bases, with 29 bases spanning the gap. The CDR3 region has the DNA TGCGCCAGCAGTCTCTCATCCCTACCCCGAGGGGATATAGCAAATCAGCCCCAGCATTTT. It specifies CASSLSSLPRGDIANQPQHF.